This T cell receptor beta chain was recovered during a study of vaccination and CD4 T cells after COVID-19. The CDR3 totals 17 residues. Trimming cost V 4 bases and J 3 bases; bases outside gene matches: 9. The germline gives CDR1 SGHTA, CDR2 FQGNSA. The Oncomine TCR Beta short-read assay was what sequenced the DNA obtained from cultured CD4+ T cells. TCRdb fed the PCR reads into MiXCR, producing one record per CDR3 protein. The sample includes some 3,500 distinct CDR3 sequences, over 60% of them seen just once. The sample's treatment: approximately nine-day PBMC culture with coronavirus spike peptide pools or control peptides (ViraFEST assay). It was with 9 to 10 IU/ml IL-2 and 9.5 to 10 ug/ml peptide pools that roughly 2 million PBMCs per well were cultured. With respect to this clonotype: Its antigen is currently unknown.

The TCR originated in a human donor who had recovered from COVID-19. The chain couples TRBV7-2 to TRBJ2-2; 9 bases are a match to TRBD2. The sequencing sample was made of CD4+ T cells from blood, cultured in vitro. CDR3 in amino acids: CASSSSRGGPYTGELFF. In DNA form, the CDR3 reads TGTGCCAGCAGCTCCTCGCGGGGGGGCCCCTACACCGGGGAGCTGTTTTTT.